This T cell receptor (beta chain) was captured by sequencing in a study of blood T cell repertoires in COVID-19. For the study at large: COVID-19 samples from acute and convalescent phases originated in the United States, Italy and Spain. T cells, B-cell-depleted T cells, or PBMCs supplied cDNA or gDNA.

The CDR3 spans 12 residues. Trimming stripped 4 bases from V and 8 bases from J, with 14 bases between. Germline assignment: CDR1 SQVTM and CDR2 ANQGSEA. How the authors handled the data: Reference gene primer amplification gave estimated nucleated cell counts. Repertoires were generated with immunoSEQ multiplex PCR, while TCRdb's copy carries only in-frame clones and drops some. V, J and clone size reflect that table, while D and trimming were determined from the DNA. Among 40,000 to 50,000 clones listed, approximately 85% were seen once. The specimen sequenced was peripheral blood. The V and J genes are TRBV29-1 and TRBJ1-1, with D tentatively TRBD1 (6 bases). This clonotype originated in a human donor in a cohort sampled during active COVID-19. The CDR3 loop reads CSVVFRGIEAFF. CDR3 nucleotide sequence: TGCAGCGTTGTCTTCAGGGGCATCGAAGCTTTCTTT.